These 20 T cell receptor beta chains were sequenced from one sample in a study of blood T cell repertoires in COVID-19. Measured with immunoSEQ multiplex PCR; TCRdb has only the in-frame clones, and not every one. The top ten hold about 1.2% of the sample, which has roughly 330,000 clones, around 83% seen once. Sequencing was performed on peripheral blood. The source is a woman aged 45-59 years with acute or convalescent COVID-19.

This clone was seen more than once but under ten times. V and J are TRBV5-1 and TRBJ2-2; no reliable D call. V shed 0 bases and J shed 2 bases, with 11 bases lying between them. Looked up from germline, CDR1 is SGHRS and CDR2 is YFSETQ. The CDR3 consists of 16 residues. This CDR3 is CASSLGSSFNTGELFF. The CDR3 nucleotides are TGCGCCAGCAGCTTGGGGAGTAGCTTTAACACCGGGGAGCTGTTTTTT.

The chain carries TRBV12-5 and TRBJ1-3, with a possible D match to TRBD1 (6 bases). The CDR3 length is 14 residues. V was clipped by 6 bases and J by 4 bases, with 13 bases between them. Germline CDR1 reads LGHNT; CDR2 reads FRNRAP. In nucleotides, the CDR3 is TGTGCTAGTGGCTCGGACAGCGAAGGAAACACCATATATTTT. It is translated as CASGSDSEGNTIYF.

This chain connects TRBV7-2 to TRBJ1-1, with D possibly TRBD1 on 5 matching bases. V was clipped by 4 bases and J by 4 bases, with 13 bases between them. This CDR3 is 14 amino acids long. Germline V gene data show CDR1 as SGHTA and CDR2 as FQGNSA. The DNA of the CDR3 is TGTGCCAGCAGCTACCAGGGTACGGGCACTGAAGCTTTCTTT. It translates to CASSYQGTGTEAFF.

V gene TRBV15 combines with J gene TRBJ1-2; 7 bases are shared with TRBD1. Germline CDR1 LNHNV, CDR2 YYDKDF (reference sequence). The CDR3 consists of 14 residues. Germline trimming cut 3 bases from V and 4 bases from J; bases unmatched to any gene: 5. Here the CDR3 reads CATSSPGTVYGYTF. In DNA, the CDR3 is TGTGCCACCAGCAGCCCCGGGACAGTCTATGGCTACACCTTC.

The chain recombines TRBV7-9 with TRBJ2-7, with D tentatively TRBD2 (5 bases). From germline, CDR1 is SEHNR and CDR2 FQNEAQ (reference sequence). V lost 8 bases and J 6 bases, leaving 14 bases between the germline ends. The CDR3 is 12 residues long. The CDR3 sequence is CASSRTSGEQYV. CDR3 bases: TGTGCCAGCTCCCGGACGAGCGGCGAGCAGTACGTC.

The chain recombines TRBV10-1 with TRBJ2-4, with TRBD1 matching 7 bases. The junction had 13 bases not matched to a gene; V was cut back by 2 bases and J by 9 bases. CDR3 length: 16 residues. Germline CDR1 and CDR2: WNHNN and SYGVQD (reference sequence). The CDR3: CASSEIPGGWGSIQYF. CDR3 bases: TGCGCCAGCAGTGAGATTCCAGGGGGTTGGGGGAGCATTCAGTACTTC.

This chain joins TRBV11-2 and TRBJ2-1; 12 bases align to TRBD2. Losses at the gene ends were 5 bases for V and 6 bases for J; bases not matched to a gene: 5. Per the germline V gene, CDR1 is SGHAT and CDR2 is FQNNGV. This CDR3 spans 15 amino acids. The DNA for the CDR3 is TGTGCCAGCAGCCCAACTAGCGGGGGGATCAATGAGCAGTTCTTC. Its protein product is CASSPTSGGINEQFF.

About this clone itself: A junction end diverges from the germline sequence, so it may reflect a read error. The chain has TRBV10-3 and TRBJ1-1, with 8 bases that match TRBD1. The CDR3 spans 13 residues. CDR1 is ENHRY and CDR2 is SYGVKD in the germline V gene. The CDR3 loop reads CALSKDRAAEAFF. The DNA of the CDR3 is TGTGCCCTCAGTAAGGACAGGGCCGCTGAAGCTTTCTTT.

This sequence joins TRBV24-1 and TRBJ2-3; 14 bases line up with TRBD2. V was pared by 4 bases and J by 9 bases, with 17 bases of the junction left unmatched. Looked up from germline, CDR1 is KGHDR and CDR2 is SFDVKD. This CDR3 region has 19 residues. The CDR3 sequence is CATSDLGTSGGPSGRTQYF. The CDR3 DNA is TGTGCCACCAGTGACCTCGGGACTAGCGGGGGCCCAAGCGGCAGAACGCAGTATTTT.

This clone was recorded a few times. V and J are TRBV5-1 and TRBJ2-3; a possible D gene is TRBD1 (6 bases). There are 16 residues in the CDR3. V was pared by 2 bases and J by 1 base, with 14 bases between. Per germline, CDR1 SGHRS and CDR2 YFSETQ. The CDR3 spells CASSLSTGMGTDTQYF. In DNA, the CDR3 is TGCGCCAGCAGCTTATCCACAGGGATGGGCACAGATACGCAGTATTTT.

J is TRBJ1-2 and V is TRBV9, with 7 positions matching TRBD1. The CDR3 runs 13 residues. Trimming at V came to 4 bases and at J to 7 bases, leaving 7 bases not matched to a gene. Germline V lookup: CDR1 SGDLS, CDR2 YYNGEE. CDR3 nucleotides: TGTGCCAGCAGCCCACAGGGGCGGTTTGGCTACACCTTC. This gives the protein CASSPQGRFGYTF.

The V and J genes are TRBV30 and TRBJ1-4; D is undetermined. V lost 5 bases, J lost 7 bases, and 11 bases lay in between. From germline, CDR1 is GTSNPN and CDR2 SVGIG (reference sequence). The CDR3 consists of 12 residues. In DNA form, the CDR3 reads TGTGCCTGGGACGGTGGCGGTGAAAAACTGTTTTTT. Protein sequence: CAWDGGGEKLFF.

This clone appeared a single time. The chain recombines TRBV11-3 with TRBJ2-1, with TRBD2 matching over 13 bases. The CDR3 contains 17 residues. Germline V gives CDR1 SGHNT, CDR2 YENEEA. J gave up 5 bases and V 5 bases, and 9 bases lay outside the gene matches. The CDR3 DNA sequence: TGTGCCAGCAGCCCACTACGCGGACTAGCGGGAGACAATGAGCAGTTCTTC. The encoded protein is CASSPLRGLAGDNEQFF. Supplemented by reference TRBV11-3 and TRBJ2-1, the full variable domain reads EAGVVQSPRYKIIEKKQPVAFWCNPISGHNTLYWYLQNLGQGPELLIRYENEEAVDDSQLPKDRFSAERLKGVDSTLKIQPAELGDSAVYLCASSPLRGLAGDNEQFFGPGTRLTVL.

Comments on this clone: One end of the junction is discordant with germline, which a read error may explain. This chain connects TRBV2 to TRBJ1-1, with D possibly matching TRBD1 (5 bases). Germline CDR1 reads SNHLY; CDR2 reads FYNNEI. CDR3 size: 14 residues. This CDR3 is CASSELAGNPEAFF. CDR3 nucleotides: TGTGCCAGCAGTGAATTGGCAGGGAACCCTGAAGCTTTCTTT.

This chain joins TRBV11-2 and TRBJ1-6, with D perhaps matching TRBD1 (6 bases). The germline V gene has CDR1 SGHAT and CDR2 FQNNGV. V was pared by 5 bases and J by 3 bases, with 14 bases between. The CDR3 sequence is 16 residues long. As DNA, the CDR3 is TGTGCCAGCAGCGAGGGGGATGACTACTATAATTCACCCCTCCACTTT. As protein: CASSEGDDYYNSPLHF.

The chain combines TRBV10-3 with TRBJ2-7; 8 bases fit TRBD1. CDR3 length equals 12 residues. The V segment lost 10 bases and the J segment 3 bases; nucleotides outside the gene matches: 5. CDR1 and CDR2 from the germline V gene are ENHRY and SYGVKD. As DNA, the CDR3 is TGTGCCACGGCCGACAGGGGCTACGAGCAGTACGTC. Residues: CATADRGYEQYV.

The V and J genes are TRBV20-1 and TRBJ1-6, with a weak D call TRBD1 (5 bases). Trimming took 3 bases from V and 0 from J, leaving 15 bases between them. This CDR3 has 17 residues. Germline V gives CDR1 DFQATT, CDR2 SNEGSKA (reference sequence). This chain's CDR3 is CSASRGGASSYNSPLHF. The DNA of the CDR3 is TGCAGTGCTAGTAGGGGAGGGGCGAGCTCCTATAATTCACCCCTCCACTTT.

CDR3 nucleotide sequence: TGCGCCAGCAGCCAAGATTTGAAGGGGGGGACTGAAGCTTTCTTT. It is translated as CASSQDLKGGTEAFF. The genes are TRBV4-1 and TRBJ1-1; D may be TRBD1 (6 bases). The CDR3 covers 15 residues. V lost 0 bases to trimming and J lost 5 bases, with 13 bases between them. Germline lookup yields CDR1 MGHRA and CDR2 YSYEKL.

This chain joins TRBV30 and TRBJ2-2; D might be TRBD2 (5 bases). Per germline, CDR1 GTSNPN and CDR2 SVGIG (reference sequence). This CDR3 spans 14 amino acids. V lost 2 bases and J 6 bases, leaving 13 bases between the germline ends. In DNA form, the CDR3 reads TGTGCCTGGAGTCGTACGCGGGCGTCCGGGGAGCTGTTTTTT. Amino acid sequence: CAWSRTRASGELFF.

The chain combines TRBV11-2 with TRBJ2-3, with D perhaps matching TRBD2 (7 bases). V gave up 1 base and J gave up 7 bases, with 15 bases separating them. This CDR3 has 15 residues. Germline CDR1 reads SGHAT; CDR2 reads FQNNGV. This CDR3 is CASSLAGGQTNTQYF. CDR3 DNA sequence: TGTGCCAGCAGCTTAGCGGGGGGCCAAACAAATACGCAGTATTTT. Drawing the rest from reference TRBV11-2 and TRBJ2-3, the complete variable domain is EAGVAQSPRYKIIEKRQSVAFWCNPISGHATLYWYQQILGQGPKLLIQFQNNGVVDDSQLPKDRFSAERLKGVDSTLKIQPAKLEDSAVYLCASSLAGGQTNTQYFGPGTRLTVL.